One and the same sample provided the 32 T cell receptor beta chains below, sequenced in a study of T cell repertoires in cytomegalovirus infection. TCRdb called the reads again in MiXCR, with one record for every CDR3 protein. The sample lists hundreds of thousands of distinct CDR3 sequences, roughly 24% occurring once. The sequenced material came from CD8+ T cells from PBMCs. These receptors all stem from a human donor in good health (CMV status not recorded). Some clones in this sample may be carry-over from other donors' samples.

This clonotype has more than one count but fewer than ten. The chain couples TRBV14 to TRBJ2-3, with a tentative D call TRBD1 (6 bases). Per the germline V gene, CDR1 is SGHDN and CDR2 is FVKESK. The CDR3 is 15 residues long. Trimming took off 6 bases at V and 0 bases at J, with 13 bases between the two ends. CDR3 region: CASRQTGPSTDTQYF. CDR3 in DNA: TGTGCCAGCAGGCAGACAGGACCTAGCACAGATACGCAGTATTTT. The entire variable domain, with the rest obtained from reference TRBV14 and TRBJ2-3, is as follows: EAGVTQFPSHSVIEKGQTVTLRCDPISGHDNLYWYRRVMGKEIKFLLHFVKESKQDESGMPNNRFLAERTGGTYSTLKVQPAELEDSGVYFCASRQTGPSTDTQYFGPGTRLTVL.

This clonotype was detected ten times or more. The CDR3 protein is CASSTPSSENEQFF. The CDR3 DNA is TGTGCCAGCAGCACCCCTTCCTCGGAAAATGAGCAGTTCTTC. This chain connects TRBV7-9 to TRBJ2-1; D call uncertain. This CDR3 has 14 residues. The V end lost 5 bases, the J end lost 7 bases, and 15 bases lay between the germline ends. Looked up from germline, CDR1 is SEHNR and CDR2 is FQNEAQ (reference sequence).

This clonotype appeared a few times. The chain links TRBV12-3 or TRBV12-4 to TRBJ2-1, with 11 bases that match TRBD1. Trimming removed 2 bases from V and 4 bases from J; junction bases left unmatched: 4. The CDR3 covers 16 residues. CDR3 loop: CASSLWTGGSYNEQFF. The CDR3 DNA reads TGTGCCAGCAGTTTATGGACAGGGGGCTCTTACAATGAGCAGTTCTTC.

In this sample, this clonotype turned up a few times. The V gene is TRBV6-6, the J gene TRBJ1-2; D is perhaps TRBD1 (5 bases). CDR3 length: 15 amino acids. The germline gives CDR1 MNHNY, CDR2 SVGAGI (reference sequence). V lost 5 bases and J 8 bases, leaving 21 bases between the germline ends. Here the CDR3 DNA reads TGTGCCAGCAGTCCGTGGGACGGTGCCAGTAGGGGCTACACCTTC. It is translated as CASSPWDGASRGYTF.

This clonotype was detected only a few times. The chain couples TRBV7-9 to TRBJ2-4; TRBD1 agrees at 9 bases. The J segment lost 1 base and the V segment lost 5 bases, leaving 6 bases of the junction unmatched. CDR1 and CDR2 from the germline V gene are SEHNR and FQNEAQ (reference sequence). CDR3 length: 16 residues. CDR3 residues: CASSGNRGLAKNIQYF. DNA of the CDR3: TGTGCCAGCAGCGGCAACAGGGGGCTGGCCAAAAACATTCAGTACTTC.

Many counts were recorded for this clonotype. CDR3 in DNA: TGTGCCAGCAGCTTAATGTACGGGGGGGCCGGTACCGGGGAGCTGTTTTTT. Its translation is CASSLMYGGAGTGELFF. This chain uses TRBV7-6 with TRBJ2-2; 8 nucleotides match TRBD2. Germline CDR1 and CDR2: SGHVS and FNYEAQ. With V trimmed by 2 bases and J by 5 bases, 10 bases remained unmatched. The CDR3 is 17 amino acids.

This clonotype was found a few times. The J gene is TRBJ2-4, the V gene TRBV2; D unresolved. The CDR3 is 10 amino acids. V was shortened by 6 bases and J by 8 bases, with 5 bases between the two germline ends. From germline, CDR1 is SNHLY and CDR2 FYNNEI. CDR3: CASRWDIQYF. The CDR3 DNA reads TGTGCCAGCAGGTGGGACATTCAGTACTTC.

The chain carries TRBV20-1 and TRBJ2-7; TRBD1 is a possible D gene (6 bases). The V gene lost 7 bases and the J gene lost 0 bases, with 10 bases spanning the gap. The germline gives CDR1 DFQATT, CDR2 SNEGSKA (reference sequence). The CDR3 runs 12 residues. The CDR3 reads CSGVRGSYEQYF. CDR3 sequence (DNA): TGCAGTGGGGTCAGGGGCTCCTACGAGCAGTACTTC.

This clonotype was found a few times. V is TRBV5-4 and J is TRBJ2-1, with a possible D match to TRBD1 (5 bases). Trimming took off 0 bases at V and 7 bases at J, with 14 bases between the two ends. Germline V CDR1 and CDR2: SGHNT, YYREEE (reference sequence). The CDR3 contains 15 residues. The CDR3 DNA follows: TGTGCCAGCAGCTTGGGAGTAGGGGTGAAGAATGAGCAGTTCTTC. Translating it yields CASSLGVGVKNEQFF.

This clonotype came up many times. The chain links TRBV7-3 to TRBJ2-3, with 10 bases identical to TRBD1. Germline assignment: CDR1 SGHTA and CDR2 FQGTGA. With V trimmed by 3 bases and J by 1 base, 1 base remained unmatched. There are 15 residues in the CDR3. CDR3 in DNA: TGTGCCAGCAGCTTGACAGGGGGCGGCACAGATACGCAGTATTTT. It yields the protein CASSLTGGGTDTQYF.

The chain couples TRBV7-6 to TRBJ2-1; the match to TRBD2 covers 12 bases. The trim removed 5 bases at V and 10 bases at J, leaving 12 bases unmatched. Germline CDR1 is SGHVS and CDR2 is FNYEAQ. The CDR3 spans 16 residues. CDR3: CASSLELAGGSMEQFF. CDR3 DNA: TGTGCCAGCAGCCTGGAGCTAGCGGGGGGGTCAATGGAGCAGTTCTTC.

The chain couples TRBV5-1 to TRBJ1-3, with D possibly TRBD1 on 5 matching bases. This CDR3 region has 15 residues. CDR1 and CDR2 (germline): SGHRS, YFSETQ. Deletions cut 0 bases from V and 3 bases from J, with 10 bases between. The CDR3 spells CASSLEDSSGNTIYF. CDR3 coding DNA: TGCGCCAGCAGCTTGGAAGACAGTAGTGGAAACACCATATATTTT.

This clonotype has more than one count but fewer than ten. The chain links TRBV7-9 to TRBJ2-7, with D possibly being TRBD1 (5 bases). CDR1 is SEHNR and CDR2 is FQNEAQ in the germline V gene (reference sequence). Trimming removed 6 bases at V and 3 bases at J, with 18 bases between. This CDR3 spans 15 amino acids. The CDR3 sequence: CASSAPVDSFYEQYV. CDR3 DNA sequence: TGTGCCAGCAGTGCCCCCGTCGACAGCTTCTACGAGCAGTACGTC.

The chain links TRBV9 to TRBJ2-3; D is undetermined. Germline lookup yields CDR1 SGDLS and CDR2 YYNGEE. Trimming shortened V by 2 bases and J by 4 bases, and 14 bases separated the two germline ends. The CDR3 sequence is 15 residues long. CDR3 amino acids: CASSVEGKTADTQYF. Written as DNA, the CDR3 is TGTGCCAGCAGCGTCGAAGGGAAGACGGCAGATACGCAGTATTTT. The entire variable domain, with the rest obtained from reference TRBV9 and TRBJ2-3, is as follows: DSGVTQTPKHLITATGQRVTLRCSPRSGDLSVYWYQQSLDQGLQFLIQYYNGEERAKGNILERFSAQQFPDLHSELNLSSLELGDSALYFCASSVEGKTADTQYFGPGTRLTVL.

The gene calls are TRBV28 and TRBJ1-2; 7 bases fit TRBD1. The CDR3 extends over 18 amino acids. V trimming: 5 bases; J trimming: 4 bases; junction bases outside the gene matches: 19. Germline-derived CDR1 and CDR2 are MDHEN and SYDVKM. The CDR3 here is CASSPGGWGQPSIYGYTF. The CDR3 nucleotides read TGTGCCAGCAGTCCGGGGGGCTGGGGACAGCCCAGTATCTATGGCTACACCTTC.

The genes are TRBV29-1 and TRBJ2-7, with 8 positions matching TRBD1. The V gene end was trimmed by 5 bases and the J gene end by 3 bases; junction bases not matched to a gene: 9. This CDR3 comprises 14 residues. Germline V CDR1 and CDR2: SQVTM, ANQGSEA. CDR3 sequence reads: CSVSDRGPLYEQYV. Written as DNA, the CDR3 is TGCAGCGTTTCAGACAGGGGCCCTCTCTACGAGCAGTACGTC.

The V call is TRBV27, the J call TRBJ2-3; D possibly corresponds to TRBD2 (6 bases). CDR3 length equals 15 residues. Germline CDR1 MNHEY, CDR2 SMNVEV (reference sequence). V lost 4 bases and J lost 1, with 12 bases in between. CDR3 residues: CASSSGTLRTDTQYF. CDR3 in DNA: TGTGCCAGCAGTTCAGGGACTCTCCGCACAGATACGCAGTATTTT.

The chain recombines TRBV27 with TRBJ2-2; D is ambiguous. The CDR3 totals 14 residues. The germline V and J ends were trimmed by 5 bases and 4 bases, with 11 bases remaining between them. Germline CDR1 is MNHEY and CDR2 is SMNVEV (reference sequence). The CDR3 DNA reads as TGTGCCAGCAGTCAATCTCGGAGCACCGGGGAGCTGTTTTTT. Translated: CASSQSRSTGELFF.

In this sample, this clonotype turned up a few times. The chain combines TRBV6-1 with TRBJ1-6; TRBD1 might be the D (6 bases). Trimming stripped 8 bases from V and 10 bases from J, with 12 bases between. Germline-derived CDR1 and CDR2 are MNHNS and SASEGT. This CDR3 contains 12 residues. CDR3 DNA: TGTGCCAGCGAGGGGGGAGGATCACCCCTCCACTTT. Its translation: CASEGGGSPLHF.

The CDR3 coding sequence is TGTGCCAGCAGTCCCCGTGGAAGCGGGGTATACAATGAGCAGTTCTTC. Its protein is CASSPRGSGVYNEQFF. The chain employs TRBV28 and TRBJ2-1, with 7 positions matching TRBD2. Germline V gives CDR1 MDHEN, CDR2 SYDVKM. V was pared by 5 bases and J by 4 bases, with 11 bases of the junction left unmatched. This CDR3 region has 16 residues.

This clonotype showed up just a few times. V gene TRBV2 combines with J gene TRBJ2-3; 12 positions agree with TRBD2. The CDR3 is 16 residues long. The germline V gene has CDR1 SNHLY and CDR2 FYNNEI. Trimming at V came to 7 bases and at J to 2 bases, leaving 7 bases not matched to a gene. CDR3 in amino acids: CASTSSGGGLTDTQYF. For the CDR3, the DNA is TGTGCCAGCACCTCTAGCGGGGGGGGACTCACAGATACGCAGTATTTT.

The sample holds a few counts of this clonotype. The chain joins TRBV2 to TRBJ2-1, with D perhaps TRBD1 or TRBD2 (5 bases each). CDR3 length: 13 residues. From germline, CDR1 is SNHLY and CDR2 FYNNEI. The V end was cut by 2 bases, the J end by 4 bases, with 6 bases between. The CDR3: CASSEWGYNEQFF. In DNA form, the CDR3 reads TGTGCCAGCAGTGAATGGGGGTACAATGAGCAGTTCTTC.

The genes are TRBV5-5 and TRBJ1-2; no firm D call. CDR3 size: 13 residues. Trimming pared 1 base from V and 6 bases from J, leaving 10 bases between. Per germline, CDR1 SGHKS and CDR2 YYEKEE (reference sequence). The CDR3 loop reads CASSLRQRDGYTF. The CDR3 DNA reads as TGTGCCAGCAGCTTGCGGCAGAGAGATGGCTACACCTTC.

This clonotype was counted many times. The rearrangement uses TRBV6-5 and TRBJ2-5, with D possibly TRBD1 on 6 matching bases. CDR3 length equals 14 residues. V lost 2 bases and J 2 bases, leaving 9 bases between the germline ends. The germline V gene has CDR1 MNHEY and CDR2 SVGAGI. The CDR3 nucleotides are TGTGCCAGCAGTTACGAGAGGGGGCAAGAGACCCAGTACTTC. Protein: CASSYERGQETQYF.

This clonotype was found many times. V usage is TRBV12-3 or TRBV12-4 and J usage is TRBJ2-3; 13 nucleotides agree with TRBD2. After removal of 4 bases from V and 2 bases from J, the junction contained 9 bases not matched to a gene. This CDR3 spans 18 amino acids. CDR3 DNA sequence: TGTGCCAGCAGTTCCCCCCCGACTAGCGGGGGGCCCACAGATACGCAGTATTTT. Protein sequence: CASSSPPTSGGPTDTQYF.

This sequence joins TRBV7-9 and TRBJ1-1; tentatively, D is TRBD1 (5 bases). Per germline, CDR1 SEHNR and CDR2 FQNEAQ (reference sequence). The germline V and J ends were trimmed by 5 bases and 11 bases, with 15 bases remaining between them. The CDR3 spans 12 residues. CDR3: CASSTSGRGAFF. The CDR3 bases are TGTGCCAGCAGCACCTCGGGACGTGGGGCTTTCTTT.

The chain carries TRBV5-5 and TRBJ2-1, with a weak D call TRBD1 (5 bases). CDR3 size: 16 residues. The germline V and J ends were trimmed by 6 bases and 0 bases, with 16 bases remaining between them. Germline CDR1 is SGHKS and CDR2 is YYEKEE (reference sequence). CDR3 bases: TGTGCCAGCACCCCCCCCCAGGGTTTCTCCTACAATGAGCAGTTCTTC. It codes for CASTPPQGFSYNEQFF.

The chain employs TRBV7-9 and TRBJ2-3, with D possibly TRBD2 on 5 matching bases. V lost 5 bases and J 6 bases, leaving 18 bases between the germline ends. This CDR3 comprises 15 residues. From germline, CDR1 is SEHNR and CDR2 FQNEAQ (reference sequence). The CDR3, as DNA: TGTGCCAGCAGCCGCTCTGGAGGCTTTACTGATACGCAGTATTTT. Translation: CASSRSGGFTDTQYF.

In its sample, this clonotype was seen many times. V usage is TRBV7-9 and J usage is TRBJ1-2, with 8 positions matching TRBD1. In germline, CDR1 is SEHNR, CDR2 FQNEAQ (reference sequence). The ends lost 3 bases at V and 6 bases at J; junction bases unmatched: 6. The CDR3 has 14 amino acids. The CDR3 sequence is CASSFADRGNGYTF. For the CDR3, the DNA is TGTGCCAGCAGCTTCGCTGACAGGGGAAATGGCTACACCTTC.

Many counts were recorded for this clonotype. The J gene is TRBJ1-5, the V gene TRBV12-3 or TRBV12-4; no clear D. Trimming removed 7 bases from V and 0 bases from J, with 13 bases in between. The CDR3 covers 15 residues. The CDR3 sequence: CASNSGPGSNQPQHF. The CDR3 nucleotides read TGTGCCAGCAACTCAGGCCCGGGTAGCAATCAGCCCCAGCATTTT.

The gene calls are TRBV2 and TRBJ2-7, with 9 bases aligning to TRBD2. The CDR3 spans 15 residues. Germline loops: CDR1 SNHLY, CDR2 FYNNEI. After removal of 2 bases from V and 7 bases from J, the junction contained 9 bases not matched to a gene. The CDR3 DNA follows: TGTGCCAGCAGTGAATCGCCGGGACTAGCTAAAGAGCAGTACTTC. Its translation is CASSESPGLAKEQYF.

The chain joins TRBV20-1 to TRBJ2-7; maybe TRBD1 (6 bases). The germline V and J ends were trimmed by 0 bases and 3 bases, with 18 bases remaining between them. The CDR3 is 16 amino acids. Germline CDR1 and CDR2: DFQATT and SNEGSKA (reference sequence). The CDR3 nucleotides read TGCAGTGCTAGAGATCAAGTCTCAGGGGTGATCTACGAGCAGTACTTC. Translation gives CSARDQVSGVIYEQYF.